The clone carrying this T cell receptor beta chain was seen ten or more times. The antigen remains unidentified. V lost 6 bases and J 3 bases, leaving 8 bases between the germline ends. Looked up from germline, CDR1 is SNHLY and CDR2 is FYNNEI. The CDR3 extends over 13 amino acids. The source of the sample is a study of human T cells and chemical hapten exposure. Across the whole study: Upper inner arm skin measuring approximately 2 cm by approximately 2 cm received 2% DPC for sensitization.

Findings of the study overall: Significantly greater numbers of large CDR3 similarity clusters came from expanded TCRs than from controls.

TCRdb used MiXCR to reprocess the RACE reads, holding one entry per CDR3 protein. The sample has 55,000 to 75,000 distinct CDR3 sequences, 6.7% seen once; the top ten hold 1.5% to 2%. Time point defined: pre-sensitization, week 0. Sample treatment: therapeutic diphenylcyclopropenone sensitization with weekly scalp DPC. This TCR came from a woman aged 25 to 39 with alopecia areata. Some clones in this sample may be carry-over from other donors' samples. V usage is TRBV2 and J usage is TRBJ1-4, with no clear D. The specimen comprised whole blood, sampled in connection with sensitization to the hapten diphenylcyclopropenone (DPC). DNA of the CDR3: TGTGCCAGCAGGGTAGCAGCTAATGAAAAACTGTTTTTT. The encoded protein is CASRVAANEKLFF.